A selection of T cell receptor beta chains follows, all from one sample in a study of early T cells in non-severe SARS-CoV-2 infection. One entry per CDR3 protein, called by TCRdb with MiXCR from the 5' RACE reads. The table records 100,000 to 150,000 distinct CDR3 sequences, 14% to 15% of them present only once. The specimen sequenced was whole blood. These receptors all stem from an adult who was a healthcare worker with PCR-confirmed SARS-CoV-2 infection or an uninfected control (not recorded which). The CDR3 runs from the conserved cysteine through the conserved F or W. Each record gives: V gene, clone size, J gene, D gene, CDR3 protein, CDR3 DNA. The D gene is left open where the match is weak. Part of the rows lack a size; the others show once, few, many or a class for expanded clones.

>TRBV27|once|TRBJ1-2|.
CASSLSATGIYGYTF
TGTGCCAGCAGTTTATCCGCAACGGGTATCTATGGCTACACCTTC
>TRBV20-1|few|TRBJ2-2|.
CSARGYAAGNTGELFF
TGCAGTGCTAGAGGGTATGCAGCGGGGAACACCGGGGAGCTGTTTTTT
>TRBV5-1|.|TRBJ2-7|TRBD1
CASSLGTGYEQYF
TGCGCCAGCAGCCTGGGGACAGGGTACGAGCAGTACTTC
>TRBV30|.|TRBJ2-1|.
CAWNEQFF
TGTGCCTGGAATGAGCAGTTCTTC
>TRBV20-1|few|TRBJ1-4|.
CSASAGVGEKLFF
TGCAGTGCTAGTGCCGGGGTCGGTGAAAAACTGTTTTTT
>TRBV20-1|few|TRBJ1-6|.
CSATGGSSYNSPLHF
TGCAGTGCAACGGGAGGGAGCTCCTATAATTCACCCCTCCACTTT
>TRBV7-6|few|TRBJ2-2|.
CASSPLGGSANTGELFF
TGTGCCAGCAGCCCTCTCGGGGGCTCCGCGAACACCGGGGAGCTGTTTTTT
>TRBV7-8|.|TRBJ1-6|.
CASSRAAGTYNSPLHF
TGTGCCAGCAGCAGAGCAGCCGGGACCTATAATTCACCCCTCCACTTT
>TRBV15|few|TRBJ1-4|.
CATALGNTNEKLFF
TGTGCCACCGCCTTGGGGAACACTAATGAAAAACTGTTTTTT
>TRBV10-3|.|TRBJ2-3|.
CAISRERRTDTQYF
TGTGCCATCAGTCGGGAAAGAAGAACAGATACGCAGTATTTT
>TRBV20-1|many|TRBJ2-7|.
CSARGWARYEQYF
TGCAGTGCTAGAGGGTGGGCCCGTTACGAGCAGTACTTC
>TRBV18|.|TRBJ2-5|.
CASSPSVRETQYF
TGTGCCAGCTCACCCTCCGTGCGGGAGACCCAGTACTTC
>TRBV4-2|.|TRBJ1-3|.
CASSQELISGNTIYF
TGTGCCAGCAGCCAAGAATTGATTTCTGGAAACACCATATATTTT
>TRBV12-3/TRBV12-4|few|TRBJ2-1|TRBD2
CASSYAGTSGLNEQFF
TGTGCCAGCAGCTATGCCGGGACTAGCGGTTTAAATGAGCAGTTCTTC
>TRBV6-6|.|TRBJ1-4|.
CASSYSRDGTNEKLFF
TGTGCCAGCAGTTACTCGCGGGACGGTACTAATGAAAAACTGTTTTTT
>TRBV29-1|.|TRBJ2-7|.
CSVLVDVYEQYF
TGCAGCGTTCTGGTCGACGTCTACGAGCAGTACTTC
>TRBV12-3/TRBV12-4|few|TRBJ1-2|.
CASSSGADYGYTF
TGTGCCAGCAGTTCTGGGGCCGACTATGGCTACACCTTC
>TRBV7-9|many|TRBJ1-2|.
CASSLGPGIGSYGYTF
TGTGCCAGCAGCTTAGGGCCGGGGATTGGATCCTATGGCTACACCTTC
>TRBV4-1|.|TRBJ2-5|TRBD1
CASSHPDRRETQYF
TGCGCCAGCAGCCATCCGGACAGGAGGGAGACCCAGTACTTC